The sample holds a few counts of the clone carrying this T cell receptor beta chain. Its antigen remains unidentified. This sample was taken from a study of T cells in Graves' hyperthyroidism and ophthalmopathy. Used for diagnoses were clinical symptoms, serum thyroxine and TRAb, thyroid ultrasound and orbital computed tomography. The CDR3 sequence is 13 residues long. Looked up from germline, CDR1 is MNHNS and CDR2 is SASEGT. The V end lost 5 bases, the J end lost 3 bases, and 11 bases lay between the germline ends. Researchers took RNA transcripts and amplified the TCR beta CDR3 regions from them. The HTBI primer set drove a first-round RT-PCR of the TCR CDR3. TCRdb recomputed calls from the multiplex PCR reads with MiXCR, one row per CDR3 protein. The sample has around 250,000 distinct CDR3 sequences, approximately 14% seen once; the top ten hold 10% to 15%. Broader study findings: Ophthalmopathy could be told apart from stable hyperthyroidism with a 13 V-J model. Most clonotypes that expanded in the thyroid above 0.001 also showed up in blood. A median roughly 6.6 months before onset, the model predicted ophthalmopathy.

Sequencing was performed on blood. The clonotype was recovered from a woman aged 40-49 years with Graves' hyperthyroidism that later progressed to Graves' ophthalmopathy. This chain links TRBV6-1 with TRBJ2-7; weak D call: TRBD1 (6 bases). The CDR3 region is CASSRTDIYEQYF. In nucleotides, the CDR3 is TGTGCCAGCAGTCGGACAGACATCTACGAGCAGTACTTC.